The 32 T cell receptor beta chains reported below all come from one sample, sequenced in a study of type 1 and type 2 diabetes patients. PCR was run on genomic DNA. The TCR beta CDR3 region was amplified using 30 forward and 13 reverse primers. TCRdb analysed the multiplex PCR reads with MiXCR anew, one entry per CDR3 protein. The sample shows fewer than 300,000 distinct CDR3 sequences, over 45% of them seen only once. Sample: peripheral blood mononuclear cells (PBMCs). These receptors were collected from a man aged 18 to 30 with type 2 diabetes.

A few counts support this clonotype. The genes are TRBV30 and TRBJ1-1; D call uncertain. The CDR3 covers 12 residues. CDR1 is GTSNPN and CDR2 is SVGIG in the germline V gene (reference sequence). The V and J ends lost 4 bases and 0 bases respectively, with 6 bases between them. The CDR3 reads CAWTSMNTEAFF. The CDR3 DNA reads as TGTGCCTGGACGTCCATGAACACTGAAGCTTTCTTT.

V and J are TRBV7-9 and TRBJ1-2; possibly TRBD1 for D (5 bases). Germline loops: CDR1 SEHNR, CDR2 FQNEAQ (reference sequence). The CDR3 has 13 residues. Between the trimmed V and J ends, which lost 5 bases and 7 bases, there was a span of 14 bases. The CDR3 is CASSPREVRGYTF. Written as DNA, the CDR3 is TGTGCCAGCAGCCCCAGGGAGGTTCGTGGCTACACCTTC.

This chain uses TRBV27 with TRBJ2-5; D gene unclear. Per the germline V gene, CDR1 is MNHEY and CDR2 is SMNVEV (reference sequence). V was cut by 2 bases and J by 3 bases, with 7 bases left in between. This CDR3 comprises 13 residues. CDR3 coding DNA: TGTGCCAGCAGTTTACTACGTGAAGAGACCCAGTACTTC. Residues: CASSLLREETQYF.

This rearrangement joins TRBV11-2 to TRBJ1-6; the match to TRBD1 covers 8 bases. The trim removed 2 bases at V and 9 bases at J, leaving 0 bases unmatched. CDR3 length: 13 amino acids. Germline V CDR1 and CDR2: SGHAT, FQNNGV. This CDR3 is CASSLQGASPLHF. In DNA, the CDR3 is TGTGCCAGCAGCTTACAGGGGGCTTCACCCCTCCACTTT.

This chain connects TRBV5-1 to TRBJ1-1; TRBD1 is a possible D gene (6 bases). Germline CDR1 is SGHRS and CDR2 is YFSETQ. The CDR3 extends over 15 amino acids. V lost 0 bases, J lost 4 bases, and 13 bases lay in between. The CDR3: CASSLDQGSGTEAFF. The CDR3 DNA is TGCGCCAGCAGCTTGGACCAGGGGAGCGGCACTGAAGCTTTCTTT.

The rearrangement joins TRBV7-8 to TRBJ2-5; TRBD2 agrees at 11 bases. The V segment lost 6 bases and the J segment 6 bases; nucleotides outside the gene matches: 9. There are 15 residues in the CDR3. Germline V gene lookup returns CDR1 SGHVS and CDR2 FQNEAQ. CDR3 sequence: CASRVAGGARKTQYF. The CDR3 DNA reads as TGTGCCAGCAGGGTAGCGGGAGGGGCACGTAAGACCCAGTACTTC.

This sequence joins TRBV20-1 and TRBJ1-2; TRBD1 is a possible D gene (5 bases). Germline CDR1 and CDR2: DFQATT and SNEGSKA (reference sequence). The V end was cut by 0 bases, the J end by 8 bases, with 13 bases between. The CDR3 consists of 13 residues. CDR3 in amino acids: CSARDNGAIGYTF. DNA for the CDR3: TGCAGTGCTAGAGATAACGGGGCGATCGGCTACACCTTC.

This clonotype was seen once. The CDR3 nucleotides read TGCAGTGCTAGAGATAACAGGGGAGGAGTATCCTATAATTCACCCCTCCACTTT. Its translation: CSARDNRGGVSYNSPLHF. The chain has TRBV20-1 and TRBJ1-6, with 7 bases fitting TRBD1. Germline loops: CDR1 DFQATT, CDR2 SNEGSKA (reference sequence). This CDR3 comprises 18 residues. V lost 0 bases and J lost 1; bases outside the gene matches: 9.

This rearrangement joins TRBV7-9 to TRBJ1-6; D is unresolved. CDR1 is SEHNR, CDR2 FQNEAQ, per germline (reference sequence). CDR3 length: 15 amino acids. V was trimmed by 6 bases and J by 5 bases, leaving 14 bases between them. The CDR3 reads CASSGLGKHNSPLHF. CDR3 nucleotides: TGTGCCAGCAGTGGATTGGGAAAACATAATTCACCCCTCCACTTT.

In DNA form, the CDR3 reads TGCAGTGCTAGTGTCCAGCCCAATTCACCCCTCCACTTT. It codes for CSASVQPNSPLHF. J is TRBJ1-6 and V is TRBV20-1; the D is unclear. With 3 bases removed from V and 7 bases from J, the gap between germline ends came to 10 bases. CDR1 is DFQATT and CDR2 is SNEGSKA in the germline V gene (reference sequence). CDR3 length equals 13 residues.

The chain joins TRBV6-1 to TRBJ1-3, with TRBD1 matching 8 bases. This CDR3 contains 14 residues. V was clipped by 8 bases and J by 4 bases; unmatched bases: 7. Germline CDR1 MNHNS, CDR2 SASEGT. The CDR3 region is CASSMDRAGNTIYF. The DNA of the CDR3 is TGTGCCAGCTCAATGGACAGGGCCGGAAACACCATATATTTT.

Many counts were recorded for this clonotype. The rearrangement uses TRBV27 and TRBJ2-5; D perhaps matches TRBD2 (5 bases). Germline CDR1 MNHEY, CDR2 SMNVEV (reference sequence). The CDR3 length is 14 residues. V shed 3 bases and J shed 2 bases, with 10 bases lying between them. CDR3 amino acids: CASSFGMGQETQYF. DNA for the CDR3: TGTGCCAGCAGTTTCGGGATGGGGCAAGAGACCCAGTACTTC.

As regards this clonotype: Since the CDR3 does not end with the conserved phenylalanine or tryptophan, this likely comes from a read error. V is TRBV10-1 and J is TRBJ2-7, with a weak D call TRBD2 (6 bases). The V and J ends lost 1 base and 5 bases respectively, with 12 bases between them. CDR3 length equals 14 residues. Germline CDR1 WNHNN, CDR2 SYGVQD (reference sequence). DNA of the CDR3: TGCGCCAGCAGTGAGTGGGGGGTTGACGACGAGCAGTACCTC. This codes for CASSEWGVDDEQYL.

This clonotype has just a few counts. The genes are TRBV28 and TRBJ2-1; 8 bases agree with TRBD1. The assigned J gene may be wrong: the sequence end matches TRBJ2-7 better. CDR3 size: 15 residues. Germline V gene data show CDR1 as MDHEN and CDR2 as SYDVKM. The CDR3 sequence is CASSLSGTGWYEQYF. CDR3 nucleotide sequence: TGTGCCAGCAGTTTATCAGGGACAGGTTGGTACGAGCAGTACTTC.

The V call is TRBV15, the J call TRBJ2-7, with unresolved D. Germline V gene sequence: CDR1 LNHNV, CDR2 YYDKDF (reference sequence). The V end was cut by 0 bases, the J end by 4 bases, with 10 bases between. CDR3 length: 14 amino acids. CDR3 region: CATSREGTKYEQYF. DNA of the CDR3: TGTGCCACCAGCAGAGAGGGCACAAAATACGAGCAGTACTTC.

This rearrangement joins TRBV20-1 to TRBJ1-1; 9 nucleotides match TRBD1. Germline V gene data show CDR1 as DFQATT and CDR2 as SNEGSKA (reference sequence). The length of the CDR3 is 14 residues. The ends lost 3 bases at V and 0 bases at J; junction bases unmatched: 2. For the CDR3, the DNA is TGCAGTGCTAGGGGGACAGGGTTGAACACTGAAGCTTTCTTT. Residues: CSARGTGLNTEAFF.

This clonotype occurred a few times. The chain combines TRBV19 with TRBJ1-2, with unresolved D. The V and J ends lost 2 bases and 1 base respectively, with 8 bases between them. Germline CDR1 LNHDA, CDR2 SQIVND (reference sequence). This CDR3 contains 14 residues. In DNA, the CDR3 is TGTGCCAGTAGTATATCGGGTCATAACTATGGCTACACCTTC. Translated: CASSISGHNYGYTF.

This clonotype was picked up a small number of times. V gene TRBV7-8 combines with J gene TRBJ2-5; D may be TRBD1 or TRBD2 (6 bases each). In germline, CDR1 is SGHVS, CDR2 FQNEAQ. V was pared by 7 bases and J by 4 bases, with 13 bases between. The CDR3 has 13 residues. The CDR3 DNA reads as TGTGCCAGCATACAGGGAGGAGGAGAGACCCAGTACTTC. Encoded protein: CASIQGGGETQYF.

As for this clonotype: One junction end does not reproduce the germline sequence, and a read error may be involved. The chain couples TRBV9 to TRBJ2-7, with 10 bases identical to TRBD1. CDR1 SGDLS and CDR2 YYNGEE come from the germline V gene. The CDR3 extends over 16 amino acids. The CDR3 protein is CASSLEGTGVAGEQYF. The CDR3 bases are TGCGCCAGCAGCTTGGAGGGGACAGGGGTAGCCGGCGAGCAGTACTTC. The variable domain in full, completed from reference TRBV9 and TRBJ2-7, reads DSGVTQTPKHLITATGQRVTLRCSPRSGDLSVYWYQQSLDQGLQFLIQYYNGEERAKGNILERFSAQQFPDLHSELNLSSLELGDSALYFCASSLEGTGVAGEQYFGPGTRLTVT.

This clonotype is a singleton in its sample. The genes are TRBV30 and TRBJ2-7; TRBD2 might be the D (6 bases). V dropped 1 base and J dropped 5 bases, with 12 bases sitting between them. The CDR3 length is 13 residues. CDR1 and CDR2 (germline): GTSNPN, SVGIG (reference sequence). CDR3 in amino acids: CAWSGGGSHEQYF. The CDR3 region has the DNA TGTGCCTGGAGTGGTGGAGGGAGCCACGAGCAGTACTTC.

This clonotype was seen once. The DNA of the CDR3 is TGTGCCAGCAGCGACGGGACAGGGGGATACTGCGAGCAGTACTTC. Its translation is CASSDGTGGYCEQYF. This chain joins TRBV25-1 and TRBJ2-7; 11 nucleotides align to TRBD1. Germline V gene sequence: CDR1 MGHDK, CDR2 SYGVNS. V was pared by 6 bases and J by 6 bases, with 10 bases of the junction left unmatched. This CDR3 contains 15 residues.

J is TRBJ2-3 and V is TRBV2, with D uncertain. The V end was cut by 5 bases, the J end by 6 bases, with 15 bases between. The CDR3 is made up of 14 amino acids. From germline, CDR1 is SNHLY and CDR2 FYNNEI. The CDR3 region has the DNA TGTGCCAGCAGTACGAGCCTTGGATTGGATACGCAGTATTTT. Encoded protein: CASSTSLGLDTQYF. Looking up the rest from reference TRBV2 and TRBJ2-3 gives the full variable domain: EPEVTQTPSHQVTQMGQEVILRCVPISNHLYFYWYRQILGQKVEFLVSFYNNEISEKSEIFDDQFSVERPDGSNFTLKIRSTKLEDSAMYFCASSTSLGLDTQYFGPGTRLTVL.

The chain links TRBV5-1 to TRBJ2-7; maybe TRBD2 (6 bases). This CDR3 comprises 16 residues. The V gene lost 2 bases and the J gene lost 9 bases, with 24 bases spanning the gap. From germline, CDR1 is SGHRS and CDR2 YFSETQ. The CDR3 coding sequence is TGCGCCAGCAGCTTCCGGGACTCACCCTCCCTAGGCGGGCAGTACTTC. This sequence encodes CASSFRDSPSLGGQYF.

This clonotype was counted only a few times. The chain links TRBV19 to TRBJ1-1; D possibly corresponds to TRBD1 (6 bases). Germline V gives CDR1 LNHDA, CDR2 SQIVND (reference sequence). This CDR3 contains 14 residues. Trimming pared 4 bases from V and 3 bases from J, leaving 12 bases between. Here the CDR3 reads CASSTQGPYTEAFF. CDR3 sequence (DNA): TGTGCCAGTAGTACACAGGGCCCCTACACTGAAGCTTTCTTT.

The V and J genes are TRBV2 and TRBJ1-3; D is possibly TRBD1 (5 bases). This CDR3 has 14 residues. The V gene's germline CDR1 is SNHLY and CDR2 FYNNEI. Trimming cost V 6 bases and J 1 base, with 10 bases left between them. DNA for the CDR3: TGTGCCAGCAGAAACGGGACTTCTGGAAACACCATATATTTT. Its translation: CASRNGTSGNTIYF.

The chain combines TRBV7-9 with TRBJ2-7; perhaps TRBD2 as D (6 bases). The germline gives CDR1 SEHNR, CDR2 FQNEAQ (reference sequence). The CDR3 covers 16 residues. The V end lost 5 bases, the J end lost 2 bases, and 19 bases lay between the germline ends. The DNA of the CDR3 is TGTGCCAGCAGCCCGGGGGTCGGGGCTAGAGCCTACGAGCAGTACTTC. Translation: CASSPGVGARAYEQYF.

The genes are TRBV6-6 and TRBJ1-6; perhaps TRBD1 as D (6 bases). V was clipped by 5 bases and J by 9 bases, with 14 bases between them. Germline V gene data show CDR1 as MNHNY and CDR2 as SVGAGI (reference sequence). This CDR3 contains 14 residues. CDR3 nucleotide sequence: TGTGCCAGCAGTCCCGGGGGCGGCGGTTCACCCCTCCACTTT. The encoded protein is CASSPGGGGSPLHF.

The chain uses TRBV2 and TRBJ1-1; 9 bases are a match to TRBD1. Looked up from germline, CDR1 is SNHLY and CDR2 is FYNNEI. Losses at the gene ends were 6 bases for V and 1 base for J; bases not matched to a gene: 15. The CDR3 is 18 residues long. The CDR3 sequence is CASRALDRGKSGNTEAFF. CDR3 in DNA: TGTGCCAGCAGGGCCTTAGACAGGGGGAAAAGCGGGAACACTGAAGCTTTCTTT.

This clonotype was seen a handful of times. The rearrangement joins TRBV6-5 to TRBJ1-1, with 9 bases that match TRBD1. The CDR3 contains 13 residues. V lost 4 bases, J lost 10 bases, and 7 bases stayed unmatched. Germline lookup yields CDR1 MNHEY and CDR2 SVGAGI. CDR3 sequence: CASSSGTGLSAFF. The CDR3, as DNA: TGTGCCAGCAGTTCCGGGACAGGGTTGTCAGCTTTCTTT.

The chain is built from TRBV14 and TRBJ1-2, with D tentatively TRBD1 (5 bases). V lost 4 bases, J lost 8 bases, and 14 bases lay in between. There are 13 residues in the CDR3. Per the germline V gene, CDR1 is SGHDN and CDR2 is FVKESK. CDR3 sequence: CASSPRPGNGYTF. DNA of the CDR3: TGTGCCAGCAGCCCCCGACCAGGGAACGGCTACACCTTC.

The chain carries TRBV30 and TRBJ1-5; a weak D match, TRBD1 (6 bases). CDR1 is GTSNPN and CDR2 is SVGIG in the germline V gene (reference sequence). The CDR3 has 14 residues. Trimming left V 2 bases short and J 3 bases short, with 11 bases between. CDR3 region: CAWSKGVNNQPQHF. CDR3 coding DNA: TGTGCCTGGAGTAAGGGGGTCAACAATCAGCCCCAGCATTTT.

In this sample, this clonotype turned up a few times. This chain links TRBV28 with TRBJ2-5; D possibly uses TRBD1 or TRBD2 (5 bases each). This CDR3 has 13 amino acids. The ends were cut back, 6 bases at V and 1 base at J, with 9 bases in the middle. Germline lookup yields CDR1 MDHEN and CDR2 SYDVKM. The CDR3 DNA reads TGTGCCAGCAGGCCCGGGGCCCAAGAGACCCAGTACTTC. Translation gives CASRPGAQETQYF.